The source of this TCR beta chain is a study of cytomegalovirus exposure and HLA in healthy donors. At the level of the study: HLA-typed donors were the source of approximately 88 million unique TCRs held in an early data release. Whole-study results and caveats: TRBV6-2, TRBV6-3 and some other V segments were unresolvable in 87-base-pair reads. In all likelihood, a cluster of highly shared sequence variants was a sequencing artifact. The authors confirmed in vitro that three CMV-associated chains were specific for CMV antigens.

CDR1 SGHNT and CDR2 YENEEA come from the germline V gene. V gave up 1 base and J gave up 1 base; unmatched junction bases: 4. This CDR3 region has 16 residues. With respect to this clone: The antigen is not known.

13 Jbeta primers and 60 Vbeta primers were used for the PCR. Profiling relied on immunoSEQ multiplex PCR, and the TCRdb table lists in-frame clones only, not all of them. The top ten clones hold roughly 4% of a sample with 93,000 or so clones, almost 80% of them seen once. The sequenced sample was PBMCs. This TCR was sampled from a man aged 45 to 65 in good health and CMV-seropositive. The rearrangement links TRBV11-3 to TRBJ2-5, with 9 bases fitting TRBD2. The CDR3 nucleotides read TGTGCCAGCAGCTTAGGTAGCGGGAGTCCCCAAGAGACCCAGTACTTC. It yields the protein CASSLGSGSPQETQYF.